A selection of T cell receptor beta chains follows, all from one sample in a study of blood T cell repertoires in COVID-19. Profiled with immunoSEQ multiplex PCR; TCRdb holds only in-frame clones, not every one. The data show about 140,000 clones, around 82% seen once. Material: PBMCs or T cells enriched from blood (not recorded which). These TCRs come from a man aged 40-49 years with acute COVID-19. The CDR3 runs from the conserved cysteine through the conserved F or W. A D gene is named only where the DNA matches it firmly. Part of the rows lack a size; the others show once, few, many or a class for expanded clones.

.	TRBV9	TRBJ2-2	.	TGTGCCAGCAGCGTATATGGAGGGGATACCGGGGAGCTGTTTTTT	CASSVYGGDTGELFF
.	TRBV28	TRBJ1-1	.	TGTGCCACCCGGGGGGAGATGAACACTGAAGCTTTCTTT	CATRGEMNTEAFF
TRBD1	TRBV24-1	TRBJ2-2	.	TGTGCCACCAGTGAAAGTGACAGGGATCCCCACCGTCCCGGGGAGCTGTTTTTT	CATSESDRDPHRPGELFF
TRBD1	TRBV5-6	TRBJ1-4	.	TGTGCCAGCAGCTTGTTTGGACAGGGTCAGGAAAAACTGTTTTTT	CASSLFGQGQEKLFF
TRBD1	TRBV4-3	TRBJ2-2	.	TGCGCCAGCAGCCAAGAGGGCAGGGGGCAGAACACCGGGGAGCTGTTTTTT	CASSQEGRGQNTGELFF
.	TRBV9	TRBJ1-2	.	TGTGCCAGCAGCGTAGCTTTGAGGCCATCCAGCTACACCTTC	CASSVALRPSSYTF
TRBD1	TRBV7-9	TRBJ2-1	.	TGTGCCAGCAGCATCGACAGGGGCTCCTACAATGAGCAGTTCTTC	CASSIDRGSYNEQFF
.	TRBV11-3	TRBJ1-6	.	TGTGCCTCCCGGGGGAGTAATTCACCCCTCCACTTT	CASRGSNSPLHF
TRBD2	TRBV18	TRBJ2-3	.	TGTGCCAGCACTAGGCAGAGCGGGATAGGAGATACGCAGTATTTT	CASTRQSGIGDTQYF
.	TRBV19	TRBJ1-1	.	TGTGCCAGTACCATCCCAGGGGCCCAGAACACTGAAGCTTTCTTT	CASTIPGAQNTEAFF
TRBD1	TRBV3-1/TRBV3-2	TRBJ2-1	.	TGTGCCAGCAGCCCCAGGGGGCACGTCTCGAATGAGCAGTTCTTC	CASSPRGHVSNEQFF
TRBD1	TRBV28	TRBJ1-5	.	TGTGCCAGCAGTTTAGGGACAGGGGGCCATCAGCCCCAGCATTTT	CASSLGTGGHQPQHF
TRBD2	TRBV6-5	TRBJ2-5	.	TGTGCCAGCAGTAGCGGGGGGGCCGGCCAAGAGACCCAGTACTTC	CASSSGGAGQETQYF
TRBD1	TRBV6-5	TRBJ1-1	.	TGTGCCAGCAGTTCAGAAGGGGGCGCGAACACTGAAGCTTTCTTT	CASSSEGGANTEAFF
TRBD1	TRBV28	TRBJ1-5	.	TGTGCCAGCAGTAGGGGGCTATATTTACAACAGCCCCAGCATTTT	CASSRGLYLQQPQHF
TRBD1	TRBV7-2	TRBJ1-4	few	TGTGCCAGCAGCTTAGCGGGACAGGGGGCTGAAAAACTGTTTTTT	CASSLAGQGAEKLFF
TRBD2	TRBV20-1	TRBJ2-1	.	TGCAGTGCTAGTTACCTCCGTCGTAGCGGGAGCGCCCACAATGAGCAGTTCTTC	CSASYLRRSGSAHNEQFF
.	TRBV7-2	TRBJ2-5	.	TGTGCCAGCAGCTTGGACCCAGGGAAGACCCAGTACTTC	CASSLDPGKTQYF
.	TRBV6-5	TRBJ2-3	.	TGTGCCAGCAGTTACTCGGTTCACCCCGGGGCGCAGTATTTT	CASSYSVHPGAQYF
.	TRBV5-1	TRBJ1-1	.	TGCGCCAGCAGCTTGGCCCCGGGACACTCGTCTCAAAACACTGAAGCTTTCTTT	CASSLAPGHSSQNTEAFF
TRBD1	TRBV6-5	TRBJ1-1	.	TGTGCCAGCAGGGGGGGTCGGACAGGTAAAAATTTCGCTTTCTTT	CASRGGRTGKNFAFF
.	TRBV7-9	TRBJ1-5	.	TGTGCCAGCAGCCGGTATGACGGACTAAAGGGGAATCAGCCCCAGCATTTT	CASSRYDGLKGNQPQHF
TRBD1	TRBV6-5	TRBJ2-3	.	TGTGCCAGCAGTTACCCGGGACAGGTGAGCACAGATACGCAGTATTTT	CASSYPGQVSTDTQYF
TRBD1	TRBV5-1	TRBJ2-7	.	TGCGCCAGCAGCGGATGGACAGGGGTCTCCGACGAGCAGTACTTC	CASSGWTGVSDEQYF
.	TRBV7-9	TRBJ2-6	.	TGTGCCAGCAGCTTAGCTGAAGGGGTTCAGTCTGGGGCCAACGTCCTGACTTTC	CASSLAEGVQSGANVLTF
TRBD2	TRBV4-3	TRBJ2-2	.	TGCGCCAGCAGCCAAGATTGGCTAGCGGGGATGAGGACCGGGGAGCTGTTTTTT	CASSQDWLAGMRTGELFF
TRBD2	TRBV5-1	TRBJ2-5	.	TGCGCCAGCAGCCTCGGACTAGCGGGGGACGGGACCCAGTACTTC	CASSLGLAGDGTQYF
TRBD2	TRBV27	TRBJ2-3	.	TGTGCCAGCAGTCTGGGGGTAGCGGGGGTGCCAGATACGCAGTATTTT	CASSLGVAGVPDTQYF
TRBD2	TRBV2	TRBJ2-3	few	TGTGCCAGCAGTGAATGGGGTAGCGGGGGGGGAAATACGCAGTATTTT	CASSEWGSGGGNTQYF
TRBD1	TRBV5-1	TRBJ1-1	.	TGCGCCAGCAGCTCCCAGACAGGGGGGGCTGAAGCTTTCTTT	CASSSQTGGAEAFF
.	TRBV28	TRBJ1-3	.	TGTGCCAGCAAGGGGATATCGCCGGGAAACACCATATATTTT	CASKGISPGNTIYF
.	TRBV15	TRBJ2-3	.	TGTGCCACCAGCCGCAGAACCGGGAGCGCCACAGATACGCAGTATTTT	CATSRRTGSATDTQYF
TRBD2	TRBV5-8	TRBJ2-3	.	TGTGCCAGCAGCTACTCCGCTAGCGGGAGAATCCATACGCAGTATTTT	CASSYSASGRIHTQYF
TRBD1	TRBV7-2	TRBJ2-7	.	TGTGCCAGCAGCTTAGTGGGACAGGTCAACGAGCAGTACTTC	CASSLVGQVNEQYF